Sequencing of this T cell receptor beta chain was carried out in a study of blood T cell repertoires in COVID-19. At the level of the study: From T cells, B-cell-depleted T cells, or PBMCs came the material, which was cDNA or gDNA.

Methods used by the authors: Amplified reference gene primers provided the basis for estimating nucleated cell counts. Only in-frame clones appear in the TCRdb table, and some are missing; sequencing was by immunoSEQ multiplex PCR. The V and J calls and the clone size are those of that table, but D and trimming were determined from the DNA. The sample includes a few hundred thousand clones, more than 80% of them seen just once. The participants were between roughly 18 and 100 years old and came from under 25 US areas. Which cohort a participant joined came from the clinical history participants gave. Germline V lookup: CDR1 SEHNR, CDR2 FQNEAQ (reference sequence). V lost 3 bases and J lost 9, with 9 bases in between. The CDR3 totals 12 residues.

The clonotype originates from a woman between 18 and 30 years old in a cohort exposed to, infected with or recovered from COVID-19 (not recorded which). The chain has TRBV7-9 and TRBJ2-1; D is undetermined. The sequencing sample was made of PBMCs or T cells enriched from blood (not recorded which). In nucleotides, the CDR3 is TGTGCCAGCAGCTTTAGCTTCGGTGAGCAGTTCTTC. Translation gives CASSFSFGEQFF.